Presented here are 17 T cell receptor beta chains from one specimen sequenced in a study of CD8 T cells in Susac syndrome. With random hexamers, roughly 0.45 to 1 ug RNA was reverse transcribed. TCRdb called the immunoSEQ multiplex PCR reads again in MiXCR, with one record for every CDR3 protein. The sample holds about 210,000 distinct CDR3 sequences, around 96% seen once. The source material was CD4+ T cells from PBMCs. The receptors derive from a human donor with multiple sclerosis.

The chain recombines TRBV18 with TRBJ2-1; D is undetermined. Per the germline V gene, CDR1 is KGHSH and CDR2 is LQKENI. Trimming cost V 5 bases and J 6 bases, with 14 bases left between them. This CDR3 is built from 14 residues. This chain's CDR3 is CASSTLSASNEQFF. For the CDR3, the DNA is TGTGCCAGCTCAACTCTTTCAGCGTCCAATGAGCAGTTCTTC.

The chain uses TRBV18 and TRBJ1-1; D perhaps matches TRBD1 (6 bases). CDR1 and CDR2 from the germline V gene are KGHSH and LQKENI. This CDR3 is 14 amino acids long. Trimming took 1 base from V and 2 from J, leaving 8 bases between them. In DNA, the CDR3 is TGTGCCAGCTCACCACGACAGGCTAACACTGAAGCTTTCTTT. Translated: CASSPRQANTEAFF.

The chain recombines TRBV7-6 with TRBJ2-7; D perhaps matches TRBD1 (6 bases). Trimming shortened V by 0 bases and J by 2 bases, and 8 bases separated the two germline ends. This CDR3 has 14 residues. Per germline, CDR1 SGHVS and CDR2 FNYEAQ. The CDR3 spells CASSLAGQPYEQYF. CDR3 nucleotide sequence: TGTGCCAGCAGCTTAGCGGGACAACCCTACGAGCAGTACTTC.

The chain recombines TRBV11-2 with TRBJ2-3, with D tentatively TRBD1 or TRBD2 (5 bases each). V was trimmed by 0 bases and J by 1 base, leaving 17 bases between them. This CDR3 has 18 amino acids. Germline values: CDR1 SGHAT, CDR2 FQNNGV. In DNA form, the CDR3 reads TGTGCCAGCAGCTTAGAGGGTCGAGGGGCTTACCGCACAGATACGCAGTATTTT. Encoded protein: CASSLEGRGAYRTDTQYF.

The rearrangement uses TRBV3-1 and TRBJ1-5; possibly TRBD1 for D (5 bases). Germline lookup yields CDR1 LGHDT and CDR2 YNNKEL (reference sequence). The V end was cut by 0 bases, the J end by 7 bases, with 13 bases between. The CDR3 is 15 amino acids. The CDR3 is CASSQDRGFGQPQHF. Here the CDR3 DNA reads TGTGCCAGCAGCCAAGATCGGGGGTTCGGGCAGCCCCAGCATTTT.

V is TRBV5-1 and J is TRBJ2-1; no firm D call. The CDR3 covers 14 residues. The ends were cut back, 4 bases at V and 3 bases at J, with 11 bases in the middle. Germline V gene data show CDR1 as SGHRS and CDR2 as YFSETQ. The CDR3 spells CASSHQEGYNEQFF. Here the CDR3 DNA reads TGCGCCAGCAGCCATCAGGAAGGCTACAATGAGCAGTTCTTC.

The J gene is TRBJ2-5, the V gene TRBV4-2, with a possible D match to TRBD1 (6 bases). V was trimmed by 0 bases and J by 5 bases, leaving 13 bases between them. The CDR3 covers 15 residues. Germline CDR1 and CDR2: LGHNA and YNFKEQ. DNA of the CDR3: TGTGCCAGCAGCCAAGAAGGGGGAAAAGCGGAGACCCAGTACTTC. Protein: CASSQEGGKAETQYF.

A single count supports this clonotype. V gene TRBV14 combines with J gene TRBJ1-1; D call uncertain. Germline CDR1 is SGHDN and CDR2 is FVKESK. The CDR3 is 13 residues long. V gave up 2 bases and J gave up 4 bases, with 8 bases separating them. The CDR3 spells CASSQKPGTEAFF. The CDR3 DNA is TGTGCCAGCAGCCAAAAGCCGGGCACTGAAGCTTTCTTT.

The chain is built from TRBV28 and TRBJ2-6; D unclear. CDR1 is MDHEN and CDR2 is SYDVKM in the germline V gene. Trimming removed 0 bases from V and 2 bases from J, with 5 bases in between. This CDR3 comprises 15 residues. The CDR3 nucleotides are TGTGCCAGCAGTTTATGGGGCGCTGGGGCCAACGTCCTGACTTTC. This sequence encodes CASSLWGAGANVLTF.

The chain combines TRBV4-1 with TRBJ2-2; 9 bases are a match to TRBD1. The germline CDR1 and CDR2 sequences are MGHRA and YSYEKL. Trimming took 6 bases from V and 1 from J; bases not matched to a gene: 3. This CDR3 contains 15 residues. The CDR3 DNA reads TGCGCCAGCAGTCGGACAGGGGTGAACACCGGGGAGCTGTTTTTT. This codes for CASSRTGVNTGELFF.

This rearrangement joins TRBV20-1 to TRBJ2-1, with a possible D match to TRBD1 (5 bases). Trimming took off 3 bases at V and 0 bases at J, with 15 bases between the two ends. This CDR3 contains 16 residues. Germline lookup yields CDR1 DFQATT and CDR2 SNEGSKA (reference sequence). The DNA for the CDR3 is TGCAGTGCTAGGCCCATGACAGCCCACTCCTACAATGAGCAGTTCTTC. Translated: CSARPMTAHSYNEQFF.

The CDR3 DNA follows: TGCGCCAGCAGCCGCGACGGCGGGGAGGGAGAAAAACTGTTTTTT. Amino acids: CASSRDGGEGEKLFF. V gene TRBV5-1 combines with J gene TRBJ1-4, with D hard to call. Germline V gene lookup returns CDR1 SGHRS and CDR2 YFSETQ. V dropped 4 bases and J dropped 8 bases, with 18 bases sitting between them. The CDR3 contains 15 residues.

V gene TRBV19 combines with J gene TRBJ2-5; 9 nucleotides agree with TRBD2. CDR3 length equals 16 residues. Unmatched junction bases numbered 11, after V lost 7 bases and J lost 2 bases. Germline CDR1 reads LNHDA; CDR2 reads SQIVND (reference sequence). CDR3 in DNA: TGTGCCAGTACCCCGGGAACTAGCGGGCCTCAAGAGACCCAGTACTTC. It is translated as CASTPGTSGPQETQYF. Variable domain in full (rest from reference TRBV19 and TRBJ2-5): DGGITQSPKYLFRKEGQNVTLSCEQNLNHDAMYWYRQDPGQGLRLIYYSQIVNDFQKGDIAEGYSVSREKKESFPLTVTSAQKNPTAFYLCASTPGTSGPQETQYFGPGTRLLVL.

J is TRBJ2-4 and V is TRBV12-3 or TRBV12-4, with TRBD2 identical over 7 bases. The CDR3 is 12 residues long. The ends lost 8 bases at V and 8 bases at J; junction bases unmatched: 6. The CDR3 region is CASGRADHIQYF. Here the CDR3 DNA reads TGTGCCAGCGGGAGGGCAGATCACATTCAGTACTTC.

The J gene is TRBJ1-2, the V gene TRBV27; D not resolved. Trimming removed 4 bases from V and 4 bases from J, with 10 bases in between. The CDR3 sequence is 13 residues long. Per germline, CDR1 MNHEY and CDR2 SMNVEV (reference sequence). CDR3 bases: TGTGCCAGCAGTTCCGGGGTGAGCTATGGCTACACCTTC. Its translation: CASSSGVSYGYTF.

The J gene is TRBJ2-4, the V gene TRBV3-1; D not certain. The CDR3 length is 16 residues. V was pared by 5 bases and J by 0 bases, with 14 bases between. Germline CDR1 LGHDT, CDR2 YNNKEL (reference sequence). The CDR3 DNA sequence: TGTGCCAGCAGCGATCATAAGAGGATAGCCAAAAACATTCAGTACTTC. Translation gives CASSDHKRIAKNIQYF.

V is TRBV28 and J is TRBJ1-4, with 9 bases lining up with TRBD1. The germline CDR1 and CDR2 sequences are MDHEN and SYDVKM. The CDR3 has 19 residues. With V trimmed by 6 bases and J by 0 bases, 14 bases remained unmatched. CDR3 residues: CASRPPPGQGDATNEKLFF. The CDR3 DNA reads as TGTGCCAGCAGACCGCCCCCGGGACAGGGAGACGCAACTAATGAAAAACTGTTTTTT.